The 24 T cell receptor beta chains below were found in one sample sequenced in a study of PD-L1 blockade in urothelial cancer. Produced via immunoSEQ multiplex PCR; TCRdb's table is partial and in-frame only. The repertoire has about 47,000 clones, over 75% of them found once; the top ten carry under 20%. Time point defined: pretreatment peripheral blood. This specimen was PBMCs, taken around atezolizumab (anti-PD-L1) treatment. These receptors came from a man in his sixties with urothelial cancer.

The CDR3 protein is CASSARRGASGVIGEQFF. In DNA form, the CDR3 reads TGTGCCAGCAGCGCTCGAAGAGGGGCTAGCGGGGTAATAGGTGAGCAGTTCTTC. This sequence joins TRBV4-2 and TRBJ2-1; TRBD2 matches at 9 bases. Per germline, CDR1 LGHNA and CDR2 YNFKEQ. Trimming at V came to 5 bases and at J to 9 bases, leaving 20 bases not matched to a gene. The CDR3 runs 18 residues.

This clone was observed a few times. CDR3 region: CASSLVPGAGTDTQYF. The CDR3 nucleotides are TGTGCCAGCAGCTTAGTGCCAGGGGCTGGCACAGATACGCAGTATTTT. The chain combines TRBV7-2 with TRBJ2-3; D is perhaps TRBD1 (6 bases). This CDR3 spans 16 amino acids. V was pared by 1 base and J by 1 base, with 12 bases between. CDR1 and CDR2 (germline): SGHTA, FQGNSA.

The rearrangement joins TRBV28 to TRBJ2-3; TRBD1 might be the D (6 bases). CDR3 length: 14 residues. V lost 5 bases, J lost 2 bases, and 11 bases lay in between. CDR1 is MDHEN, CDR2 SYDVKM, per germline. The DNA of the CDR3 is TGTGCCAGCAGTCCTGGGACAATCACAGATACGCAGTATTTT. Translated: CASSPGTITDTQYF.

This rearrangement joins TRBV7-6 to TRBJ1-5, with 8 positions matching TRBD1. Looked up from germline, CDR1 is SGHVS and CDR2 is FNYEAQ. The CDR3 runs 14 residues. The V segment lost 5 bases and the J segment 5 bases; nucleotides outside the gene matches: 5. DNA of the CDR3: TGTGCCAGCAGCCCAGGGGGCGCGTATCAGCCCCAGCATTTT. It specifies CASSPGGAYQPQHF.

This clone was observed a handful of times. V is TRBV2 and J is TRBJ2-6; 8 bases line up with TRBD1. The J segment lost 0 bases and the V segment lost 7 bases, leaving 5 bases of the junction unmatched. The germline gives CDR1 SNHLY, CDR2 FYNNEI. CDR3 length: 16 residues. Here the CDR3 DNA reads TGTGCCAGCACCCTACAGGGGGGCTCTGGGGCCAACGTCCTGACTTTC. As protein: CASTLQGGSGANVLTF.

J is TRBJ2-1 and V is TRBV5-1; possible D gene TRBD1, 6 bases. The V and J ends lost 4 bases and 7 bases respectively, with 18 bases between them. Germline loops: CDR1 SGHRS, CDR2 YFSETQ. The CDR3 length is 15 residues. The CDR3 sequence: CASSPQGRVENEQFF. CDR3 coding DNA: TGCGCCAGCAGCCCACAGGGTAGAGTCGAGAATGAGCAGTTCTTC.

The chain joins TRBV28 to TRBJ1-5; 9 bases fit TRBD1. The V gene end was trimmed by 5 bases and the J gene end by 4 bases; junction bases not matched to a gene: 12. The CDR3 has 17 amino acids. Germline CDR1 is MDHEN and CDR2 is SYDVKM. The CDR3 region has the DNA TGTGCCAGCAGTCCCCGGCGCGGGACAGGGAGTAATCAGCCCCAGCATTTT. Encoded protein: CASSPRRGTGSNQPQHF. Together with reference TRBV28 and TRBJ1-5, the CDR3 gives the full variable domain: DVKVTQSSRYLVKRTGEKVFLECVQDMDHENMFWYRQDPGLGLRLIYFSYDVKMKEKGDIPEGYSVSREKKERFSLILESASTNQTSMYLCASSPRRGTGSNQPQHFGDGTRLSIL.

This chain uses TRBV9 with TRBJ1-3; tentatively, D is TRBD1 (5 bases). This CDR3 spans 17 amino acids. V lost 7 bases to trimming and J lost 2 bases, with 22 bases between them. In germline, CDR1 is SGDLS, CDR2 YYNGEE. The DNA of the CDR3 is TGTGCCAGCTCTCCTGGCAGGGCAAAAATCGCTGGAAACACCATATATTTT. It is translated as CASSPGRAKIAGNTIYF.

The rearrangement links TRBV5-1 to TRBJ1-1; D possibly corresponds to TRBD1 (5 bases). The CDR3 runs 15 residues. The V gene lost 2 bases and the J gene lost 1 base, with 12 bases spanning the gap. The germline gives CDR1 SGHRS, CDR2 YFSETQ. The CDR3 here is CASSLGARANTEAFF. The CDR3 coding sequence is TGCGCCAGCAGCTTAGGGGCCAGGGCGAACACTGAAGCTTTCTTT. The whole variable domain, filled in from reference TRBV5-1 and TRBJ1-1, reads KAGVTQTPRYLIKTRGQQVTLSCSPISGHRSVSWYQQTPGQGLQFLFEYFSETQRNKGNFPGRFSGRQFSNSRSEMNVSTLELGDSALYLCASSLGARANTEAFFGQGTRLTVV.

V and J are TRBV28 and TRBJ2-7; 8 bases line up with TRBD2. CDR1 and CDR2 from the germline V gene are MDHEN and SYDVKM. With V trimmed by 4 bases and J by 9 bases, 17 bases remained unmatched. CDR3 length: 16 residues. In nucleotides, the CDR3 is TGTGCCAGCAGTTCATTTGCCCTCGGGAGGGAAAAAGGGCAGTACTTC. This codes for CASSSFALGREKGQYF.

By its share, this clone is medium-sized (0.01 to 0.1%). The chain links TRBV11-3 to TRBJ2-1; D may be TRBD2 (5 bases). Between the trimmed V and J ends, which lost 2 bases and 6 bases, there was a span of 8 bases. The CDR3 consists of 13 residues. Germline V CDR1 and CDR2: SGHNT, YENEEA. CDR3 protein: CASSLTGSNEQFF. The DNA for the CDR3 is TGTGCCAGCAGCTTAACGGGGTCCAATGAGCAGTTCTTC.

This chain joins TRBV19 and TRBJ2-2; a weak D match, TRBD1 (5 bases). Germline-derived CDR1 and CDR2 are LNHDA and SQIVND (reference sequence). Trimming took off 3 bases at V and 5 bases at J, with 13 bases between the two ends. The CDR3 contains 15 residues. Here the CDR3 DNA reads TGTGCCAGTAGTATTTCCCCGACAGAAACCGGGGAGCTGTTTTTT. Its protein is CASSISPTETGELFF.

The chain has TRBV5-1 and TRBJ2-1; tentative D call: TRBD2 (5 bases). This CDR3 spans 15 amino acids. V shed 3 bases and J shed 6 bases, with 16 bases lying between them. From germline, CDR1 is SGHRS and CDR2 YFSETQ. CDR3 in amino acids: CASSSDFSEFNEQFF. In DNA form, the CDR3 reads TGCGCCAGCAGCTCGGACTTCTCTGAATTCAATGAGCAGTTCTTC.

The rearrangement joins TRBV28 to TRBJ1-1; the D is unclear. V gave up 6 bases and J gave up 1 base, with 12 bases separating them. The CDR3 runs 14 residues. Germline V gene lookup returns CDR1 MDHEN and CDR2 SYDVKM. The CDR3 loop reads CASSAPGSNTEAFF. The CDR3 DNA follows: TGTGCCAGCAGCGCTCCGGGATCGAACACTGAAGCTTTCTTT.

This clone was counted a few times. CDR3 in DNA: TGTGCCAGCAGTCCCGCGACAGCGAACACTGAAGCTTTCTTT. Translation: CASSPATANTEAFF. The chain joins TRBV28 to TRBJ1-1, with D perhaps TRBD1 (5 bases). Trimming took off 5 bases at V and 1 base at J, with 11 bases between the two ends. The CDR3 spans 14 residues. In germline, CDR1 is MDHEN, CDR2 SYDVKM.

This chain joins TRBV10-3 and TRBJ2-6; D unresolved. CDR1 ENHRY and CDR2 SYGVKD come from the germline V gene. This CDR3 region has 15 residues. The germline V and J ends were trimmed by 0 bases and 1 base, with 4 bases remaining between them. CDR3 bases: TGTGCCATCAGTGAGTCCACTTCTGGGGCCAACGTCCTGACTTTC. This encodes CAISESTSGANVLTF.

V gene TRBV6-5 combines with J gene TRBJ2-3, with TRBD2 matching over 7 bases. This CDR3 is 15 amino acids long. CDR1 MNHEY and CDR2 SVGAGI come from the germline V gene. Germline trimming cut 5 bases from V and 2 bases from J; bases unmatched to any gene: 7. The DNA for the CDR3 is TGTGCCAGCAGTAATAGCGGGCGCAACACAGATACGCAGTATTTT. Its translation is CASSNSGRNTDTQYF.

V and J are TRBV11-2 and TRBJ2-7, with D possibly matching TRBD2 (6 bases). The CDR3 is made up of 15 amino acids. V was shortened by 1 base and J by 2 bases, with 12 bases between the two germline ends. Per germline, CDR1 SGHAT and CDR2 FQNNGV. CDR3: CASSLGGDFAYEQYF. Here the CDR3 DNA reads TGTGCCAGCAGCTTAGGAGGGGACTTTGCCTACGAGCAGTACTTC. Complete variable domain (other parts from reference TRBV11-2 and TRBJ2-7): EAGVAQSPRYKIIEKRQSVAFWCNPISGHATLYWYQQILGQGPKLLIQFQNNGVVDDSQLPKDRFSAERLKGVDSTLKIQPAKLEDSAVYLCASSLGGDFAYEQYFGPGTRLTVT.

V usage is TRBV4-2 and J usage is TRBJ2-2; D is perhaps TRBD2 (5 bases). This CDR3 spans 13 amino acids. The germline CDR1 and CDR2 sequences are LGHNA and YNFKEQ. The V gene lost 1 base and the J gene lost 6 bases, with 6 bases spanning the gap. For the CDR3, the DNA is TGTGCCAGCAGCCAAGTCGGGGCCGGGGAGCTGTTTTTT. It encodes CASSQVGAGELFF.

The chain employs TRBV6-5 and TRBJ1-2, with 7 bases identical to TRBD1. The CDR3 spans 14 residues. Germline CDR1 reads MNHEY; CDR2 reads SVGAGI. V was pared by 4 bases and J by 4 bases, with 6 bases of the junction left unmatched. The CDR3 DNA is TGTGCCAGCAGTTTTCGACAGGGTATCTATGGCTACACCTTC. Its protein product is CASSFRQGIYGYTF.

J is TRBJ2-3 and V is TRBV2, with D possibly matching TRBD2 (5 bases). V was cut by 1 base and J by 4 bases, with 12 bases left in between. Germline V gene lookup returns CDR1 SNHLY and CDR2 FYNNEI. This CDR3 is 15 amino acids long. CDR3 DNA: TGTGCCAGCAGTGAAGGAGGCCGGACTTCAGATACGCAGTATTTT. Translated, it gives CASSEGGRTSDTQYF.

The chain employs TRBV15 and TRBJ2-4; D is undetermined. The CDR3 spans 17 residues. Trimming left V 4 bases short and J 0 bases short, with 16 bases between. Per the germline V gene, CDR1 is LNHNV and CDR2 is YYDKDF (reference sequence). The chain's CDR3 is CATSTRGGGLAKNIQYF. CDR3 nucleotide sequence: TGTGCCACCAGCACCCGAGGCGGTGGGTTAGCCAAAAACATTCAGTACTTC.

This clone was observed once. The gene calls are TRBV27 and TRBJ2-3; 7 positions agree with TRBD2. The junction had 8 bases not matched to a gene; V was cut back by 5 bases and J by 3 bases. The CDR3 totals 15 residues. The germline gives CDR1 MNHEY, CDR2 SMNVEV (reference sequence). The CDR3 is CASSPRGRETDTQYF. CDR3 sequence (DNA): TGTGCCAGCAGTCCCAGAGGGCGGGAGACAGATACGCAGTATTTT.

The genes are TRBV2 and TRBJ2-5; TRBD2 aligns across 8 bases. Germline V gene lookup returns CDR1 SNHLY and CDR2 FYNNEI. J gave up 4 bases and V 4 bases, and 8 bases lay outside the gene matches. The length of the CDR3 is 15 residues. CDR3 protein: CASSGNELAGETQYF. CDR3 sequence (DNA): TGTGCCAGCAGTGGCAACGAGCTAGCGGGAGAGACCCAGTACTTC.